This TCR beta chain was sequenced during a study of T cell responses to AZD1222 COVID-19 vaccine. General observations from the study: White British people made up most donors, females outnumbered males, and clonal diversity was possibly underestimated. Repertoire sampling occurred only after the peak T cell response.

Trimming took 6 bases from V and 6 from J; bases not matched to a gene: 7. This CDR3 has 13 residues. On this clone: Its matching antigen is unknown.

Clones were sequenced by immunoSEQ multiplex PCR, and TCRdb holds only the in-frame ones, with some missing. The data hold about 54,000 clones, with about 89% observed a single time. The receptor's source is an adult who received the AZD1222 COVID-19 vaccine. The V call is TRBV12-3 or TRBV12-4, the J call TRBJ2-7; 8 bases agree with TRBD2. The sequencing here drew on peripheral blood, taken 28 days after the second AZD1222 dose. The CDR3 spells CASSSGGPLEQYF. CDR3 in DNA: TGTGCCAGCAGCTCGGGAGGGCCGCTCGAGCAGTACTTC.